This is a list of T cell receptor beta chains from one sample in a study of hypomethylating agent response in myelodysplastic syndrome. Clones were sequenced by immunoSEQ multiplex PCR, and TCRdb holds only the in-frame ones, with some missing. This sample has about 5,400 clones, with about 88% found just once. This material consisted of bone marrow, taken before or after starting hypomethylating agent treatment for myelodysplastic syndrome (not recorded which). These TCRs come from a human donor with myelodysplastic syndrome. Each CDR3 is given with its conserved first and last residue. A D gene is named only where the DNA matches it firmly. Size is omitted from some rows. Given values are once, few, many or a class for expanded clones.

size: -
J: TRBJ2-5
D: -
V: TRBV5-1
CDR3: CASSQALGYQETQYF
DNA: TGCGCCAGCAGCCAGGCGCTTGGGTACCAAGAGACCCAGTACTTC

size: -
J: TRBJ1-1
D: -
V: TRBV6-6
CDR3: CASSYSRQSMNTEAFF
DNA: TGTGCCAGCAGTTACTCGAGACAGAGCATGAACACTGAAGCTTTCTTT

size: -
J: TRBJ1-6
D: TRBD1
V: TRBV9
CDR3: CASRVGDSLNSPLHF
DNA: TGTGCCAGCAGGGTAGGGGACAGCCTTAATTCACCCCTCCACTTT

size: -
J: TRBJ2-1
D: TRBD1
V: TRBV11-2
CDR3: CASSLDGQGLAEQFF
DNA: TGTGCCAGCAGCTTAGACGGACAGGGGTTAGCTGAGCAGTTCTTC

size: -
J: TRBJ2-7
D: TRBD1
V: TRBV6-6
CDR3: CASSQGGTGLYEQYF
DNA: TGTGCCAGCAGCCAAGGGGGGACAGGTCTCTACGAGCAGTACTTC

size: -
J: TRBJ1-4
D: -
V: TRBV11-2
CDR3: CASSFRSAGKLFF
DNA: TGTGCCAGCAGCTTCAGATCGGCGGGGAAACTGTTTTTT

size: -
J: TRBJ2-1
D: TRBD2
V: TRBV5-6
CDR3: CASSPSGRSSYNEQFF
DNA: TGTGCCAGCAGCCCAAGCGGGAGGAGCTCCTACAATGAGCAGTTCTTC

size: -
J: TRBJ2-1
D: -
V: TRBV4-1
CDR3: CASSQETGVGNEQFF
DNA: TGCGCCAGCAGCCAAGAAACCGGTGTGGGCAATGAGCAGTTCTTC

size: -
J: TRBJ1-1
D: TRBD1
V: TRBV5-1
CDR3: CASSGPGGEFGEAFF
DNA: TGCGCCAGCAGCGGACCAGGGGGCGAATTTGGTGAAGCTTTCTTT

size: -
J: TRBJ2-7
D: -
V: TRBV7-9
CDR3: CASSRGPYEQYF
DNA: TGTGCCAGCAGTCGAGGTCCCTACGAGCAGTACTTC

size: few
J: TRBJ2-7
D: TRBD1
V: TRBV30
CDR3: CAWPRTGGQYEQYF
DNA: TGTGCCTGGCCTCGGACAGGGGGCCAGTACGAGCAGTACTTC

size: -
J: TRBJ1-2
D: -
V: TRBV5-6
CDR3: CASSPGRGYGYTF
DNA: TGTGCCAGCAGCCCGGGGAGGGGGTATGGCTACACCTTC

size: -
J: TRBJ2-3
D: -
V: TRBV10-3
CDR3: CAISESGRDTDTQYF
DNA: TGTGCCATCAGTGAGTCGGGCAGGGACACAGATACGCAGTATTTT

size: -
J: TRBJ1-4
D: -
V: TRBV11-2
CDR3: CASSQGDREGEKLFF
DNA: TGTGCCAGCAGCCAAGGAGATCGGGAGGGTGAAAAACTGTTTTTT

size: -
J: TRBJ2-7
D: TRBD2
V: TRBV5-1
CDR3: CASSSTSDKQYF
DNA: TGCGCCAGCAGCTCAACTAGCGATAAGCAGTACTTC

size: -
J: TRBJ2-3
D: -
V: TRBV5-6
CDR3: CASSLAPDTQYF
DNA: TGTGCCAGCAGCTTGGCCCCGGATACGCAGTATTTT

size: -
J: TRBJ2-7
D: TRBD2
V: TRBV6-1
CDR3: CASSALRSGSSYEQYF
DNA: TGTGCCAGCAGTGCCCTGAGAAGCGGGAGCTCCTACGAGCAGTACTTC

size: -
J: TRBJ1-3
D: TRBD1
V: TRBV5-6
CDR3: CASSSSGTGATTIYF
DNA: TGTGCCAGCAGCTCCTCCGGGACAGGGGCAACCACCATATATTTT

size: once
J: TRBJ1-5
D: TRBD1
V: TRBV11-3
CDR3: CASRHGTANQPQHF
DNA: TGTGCCAGCAGACACGGGACAGCTAATCAGCCCCAGCATTTT

size: -
J: TRBJ2-7
D: -
V: TRBV20-1
CDR3: CSVPGSYEQYF
DNA: TGCAGTGTCCCAGGCTCCTACGAGCAGTACTTC

size: -
J: TRBJ1-2
D: TRBD1
V: TRBV12-5
CDR3: CASGLQQGMYGYTF
DNA: TGTGCTAGTGGTTTGCAACAGGGGATGTATGGCTACACCTTC

size: few
J: TRBJ1-2
D: -
V: TRBV15
CDR3: CATSRDLSRDPYGYTF
DNA: TGTGCCACCAGCAGAGATCTCTCCAGGGATCCTTATGGCTACACCTTC

size: -
J: TRBJ1-2
D: TRBD1
V: TRBV6-5
CDR3: CASSYGDRRNYGYTF
DNA: TGTGCCAGCAGTTACGGGGACAGGAGGAACTATGGCTACACCTTC

size: -
J: TRBJ1-2
D: -
V: TRBV4-2
CDR3: CASSQGVTPGAYGYTF
DNA: TGTGCCAGCAGCCAAGGAGTTACGCCGGGGGCGTATGGCTACACCTTC

size: -
J: TRBJ1-4
D: -
V: TRBV7-9
CDR3: CASSRTENGGKLFF
DNA: TGTGCCAGCAGCCGGACGGAAAACGGGGGAAAACTGTTTTTT

size: -
J: TRBJ2-7
D: -
V: TRBV7-9
CDR3: CASSSTDREGHEQYF
DNA: TGTGCCAGCAGCTCTACGGACAGGGAGGGCCACGAGCAGTACTTC

size: few
J: TRBJ1-5
D: -
V: TRBV19
CDR3: CASSSDRSTPQHF
DNA: TGTGCCAGTAGCAGCGACAGGTCCACACCCCAGCATTTT

size: -
J: TRBJ1-5
D: -
V: TRBV30
CDR3: CAWSERRINQPQHF
DNA: TGTGCCTGGAGCGAAAGACGGATCAATCAGCCCCAGCATTTT

size: -
J: TRBJ1-1
D: -
V: TRBV27
CDR3: CASSRLGLGSEAFF
DNA: TGTGCCAGCAGTCGACTCGGACTGGGGTCTGAAGCTTTCTTT

size: -
J: TRBJ2-3
D: -
V: TRBV7-2
CDR3: CASSSTDTQYF
DNA: TGTGCCAGCAGCTCCACAGATACGCAGTATTTT

size: once
J: TRBJ2-2
D: -
V: TRBV28
CDR3: CASSSNTGELFF
DNA: TGTGCCAGCAGCTCGAACACCGGGGAGCTGTTTTTT

size: -
J: TRBJ2-3
D: TRBD2
V: TRBV6-4
CDR3: CASSDSGGGRDTQYF
DNA: TGTGCCAGCAGTGACTCTGGCGGGGGAAGGGATACGCAGTATTTT

size: few
J: TRBJ1-2
D: -
V: TRBV6-1
CDR3: CASSHTGNYGYTF
DNA: TGTGCCAGCAGTCACACAGGGAACTATGGCTACACCTTC

size: -
J: TRBJ2-7
D: TRBD2
V: TRBV9
CDR3: CASSAGLADNYEQYF
DNA: TGTGCCAGCAGCGCCGGACTAGCGGATAACTACGAGCAGTACTTC

size: -
J: TRBJ1-1
D: TRBD1
V: TRBV5-6
CDR3: CASSLSRGHTEAFF
DNA: TGTGCCAGCAGCTTGAGCAGGGGGCACACTGAAGCTTTCTTT

size: -
J: TRBJ1-4
D: -
V: TRBV5-8
CDR3: CASSFGQLATNEKLFF
DNA: TGTGCCAGCAGCTTTGGACAGCTTGCAACTAATGAAAAACTGTTTTTT

size: few
J: TRBJ1-1
D: -
V: TRBV30
CDR3: CAWSADRRTEAFF
DNA: TGTGCCTGGAGCGCTGATCGGAGGACTGAAGCTTTCTTT

size: once
J: TRBJ1-2
D: -
V: TRBV27
CDR3: CASGERGYGYTF
DNA: TGTGCCAGTGGGGAACGGGGCTATGGCTACACCTTC

size: few
J: TRBJ1-1
D: -
V: TRBV2
CDR3: CASSEALSAFF
DNA: TGTGCCAGCAGTGAAGCCCTGTCGGCTTTCTTT

size: once
J: TRBJ2-3
D: TRBD1
V: TRBV2
CDR3: CASWDRGSTDTQYF
DNA: TGTGCCAGCTGGGACAGGGGAAGCACAGATACGCAGTATTTT

size: -
J: TRBJ1-2
D: TRBD1
V: TRBV5-4
CDR3: CASSLPGQAGNYGYTF
DNA: TGTGCCAGCAGCCTACCGGGACAGGCGGGCAACTATGGCTACACCTTC

size: few
J: TRBJ1-2
D: -
V: TRBV28
CDR3: CASGPGGRNYGYTF
DNA: TGTGCCAGCGGGCCCGGAGGGCGTAACTATGGCTACACCTTC

size: -
J: TRBJ1-5
D: TRBD1
V: TRBV19
CDR3: CASSRTGYSNQPQHF
DNA: TGTGCCAGTAGTAGGACAGGCTATAGCAATCAGCCCCAGCATTTT

size: -
J: TRBJ1-6
D: -
V: TRBV27
CDR3: CASSRYSLGSSYNSPLHF
DNA: TGTGCCAGCAGCCGGTACTCATTGGGGAGCTCCTATAATTCACCCCTCCACTTT

size: -
J: TRBJ1-1
D: -
V: TRBV30
CDR3: CAWSRQVSLAFF
DNA: TGTGCCTGGAGTCGACAGGTTAGCCTGGCTTTCTTT

size: -
J: TRBJ1-1
D: -
V: TRBV11-2
CDR3: CASSRGPLDTEAFF
DNA: TGTGCCAGCAGCCGGGGACCGCTGGACACTGAAGCTTTCTTT

size: -
J: TRBJ1-6
D: -
V: TRBV11-2
CDR3: CASRWGRSNSPLHF
DNA: TGTGCCAGCAGGTGGGGACGGAGTAATTCACCCCTCCACTTT

size: once
J: TRBJ1-1
D: -
V: TRBV2
CDR3: CASSEALLTFF
DNA: TGTGCCAGCAGTGAAGCGCTTTTAACTTTCTTT

size: -
J: TRBJ1-2
D: -
V: TRBV6-1
CDR3: CASNRGLAGYTF
DNA: TGTGCCAGCAATCGGGGCCTTGCTGGCTACACCTTC

size: -
J: TRBJ2-6
D: -
V: TRBV13
CDR3: CASTTKPGWRIHGANVLTF
DNA: TGTGCCAGCACGACGAAACCAGGCTGGCGGATCCATGGGGCCAACGTCCTGACTTTC

size: -
J: TRBJ1-1
D: TRBD1
V: TRBV6-1
CDR3: CASSAGQGVSEAFF
DNA: TGTGCCAGCAGTGCGGGACAGGGGGTCAGTGAAGCTTTCTTT

size: -
J: TRBJ1-4
D: TRBD1
V: TRBV4-2
CDR3: CASSLLLPTGNIGSNEKLFF
DNA: TGTGCCAGCAGCCTGCTCCTCCCGACAGGGAATATAGGATCTAATGAAAAACTGTTTTTT

size: -
J: TRBJ1-2
D: -
V: TRBV4-2
CDR3: CASSPQDTEGDGYTF
DNA: TGTGCCAGCAGCCCGCAGGACACCGAGGGGGATGGCTACACCTTC

size: -
J: TRBJ1-1
D: -
V: TRBV5-1
CDR3: CASSPGVGGTEAFF
DNA: TGCGCCAGCAGCCCGGGGGTGGGGGGCACTGAAGCTTTCTTT

size: -
J: TRBJ1-2
D: -
V: TRBV7-8
CDR3: CASSLESGFNGYTF
DNA: TGTGCCAGCAGCTTAGAGTCAGGTTTCAATGGCTACACCTTC